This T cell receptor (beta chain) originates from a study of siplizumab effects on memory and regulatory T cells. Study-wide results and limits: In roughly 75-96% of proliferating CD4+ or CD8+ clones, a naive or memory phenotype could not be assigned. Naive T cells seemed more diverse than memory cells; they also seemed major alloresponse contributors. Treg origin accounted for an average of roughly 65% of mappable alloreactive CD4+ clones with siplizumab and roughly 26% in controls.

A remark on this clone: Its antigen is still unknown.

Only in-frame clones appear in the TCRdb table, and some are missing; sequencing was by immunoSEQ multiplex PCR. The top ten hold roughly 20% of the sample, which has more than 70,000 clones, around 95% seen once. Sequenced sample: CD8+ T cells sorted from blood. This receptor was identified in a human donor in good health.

In nucleotides, the CDR3 is TGTGCCAGCAGGGGTTTTGGGGGAAACACCATATATTTT. It specifies CASRGFGGNTIYF. The chain combines TRBV7-9 with TRBJ1-3, with D uncertain. Germline V gene lookup returns CDR1 SEHNR and CDR2 FQNEAQ (reference sequence). Trimming cost V 6 bases and J 4 bases, with 10 bases left between them. This CDR3 region has 13 residues.